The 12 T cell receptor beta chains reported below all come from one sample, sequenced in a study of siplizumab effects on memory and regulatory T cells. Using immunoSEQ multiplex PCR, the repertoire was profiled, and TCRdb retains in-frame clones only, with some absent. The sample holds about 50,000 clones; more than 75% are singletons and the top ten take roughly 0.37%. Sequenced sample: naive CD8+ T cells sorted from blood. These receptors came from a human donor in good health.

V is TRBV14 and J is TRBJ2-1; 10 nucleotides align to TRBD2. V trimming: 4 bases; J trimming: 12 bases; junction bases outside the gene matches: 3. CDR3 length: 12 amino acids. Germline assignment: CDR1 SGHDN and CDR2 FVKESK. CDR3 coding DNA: TGTGCCAGCAGCCCGACTAGCGGGCCGCAGTTCTTC. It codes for CASSPTSGPQFF.

The CDR3 DNA is TGTGCCAGCAGTCCCCGACAGCAAAGGGATGAGCAGTTCTTC. It specifies CASSPRQQRDEQFF. The chain uses TRBV27 and TRBJ2-1; perhaps TRBD1 as D (5 bases). The CDR3 is made up of 14 amino acids. Trimming stripped 5 bases from V and 8 bases from J, with 16 bases between. Germline CDR1 is MNHEY and CDR2 is SMNVEV (reference sequence).

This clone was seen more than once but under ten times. The CDR3 DNA reads as TGTGCCAGTAGTATCGGGACAGGGGTCTCCTACGAGCAGTACTTC. Translated: CASSIGTGVSYEQYF. The V call is TRBV19, the J call TRBJ2-7, with 10 bases identical to TRBD1. This CDR3 is 15 amino acids long. Germline-derived CDR1 and CDR2 are LNHDA and SQIVND (reference sequence). The J segment lost 0 bases and the V segment lost 3 bases, leaving 2 bases of the junction unmatched.

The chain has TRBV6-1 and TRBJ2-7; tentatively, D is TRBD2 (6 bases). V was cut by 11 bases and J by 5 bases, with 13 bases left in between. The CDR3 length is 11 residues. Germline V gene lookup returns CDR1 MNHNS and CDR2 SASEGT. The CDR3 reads CALEEGHEQYF. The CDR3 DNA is TGTGCCCTCGAGGAGGGCCACGAGCAGTACTTC.

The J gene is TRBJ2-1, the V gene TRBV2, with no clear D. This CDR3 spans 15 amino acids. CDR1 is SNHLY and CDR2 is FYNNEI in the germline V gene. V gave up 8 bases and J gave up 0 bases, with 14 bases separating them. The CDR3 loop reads CASQGGGVSYNEQFF. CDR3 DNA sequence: TGTGCCAGCCAAGGTGGCGGAGTCTCCTACAATGAGCAGTTCTTC.

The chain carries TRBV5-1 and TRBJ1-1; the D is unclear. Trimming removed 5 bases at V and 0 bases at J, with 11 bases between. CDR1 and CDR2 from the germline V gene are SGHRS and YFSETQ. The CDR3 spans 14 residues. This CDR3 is CASSSIDMNTEAFF. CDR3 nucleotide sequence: TGCGCCAGCAGTAGTATTGACATGAACACTGAAGCTTTCTTT.

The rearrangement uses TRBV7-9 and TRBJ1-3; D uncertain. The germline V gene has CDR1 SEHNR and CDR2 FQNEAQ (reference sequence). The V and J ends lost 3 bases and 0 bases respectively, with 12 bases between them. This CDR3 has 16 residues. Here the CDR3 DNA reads TGTGCCAGCAGCTTCGGCAGCCCTTTCTCTGGAAACACCATATATTTT. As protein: CASSFGSPFSGNTIYF.

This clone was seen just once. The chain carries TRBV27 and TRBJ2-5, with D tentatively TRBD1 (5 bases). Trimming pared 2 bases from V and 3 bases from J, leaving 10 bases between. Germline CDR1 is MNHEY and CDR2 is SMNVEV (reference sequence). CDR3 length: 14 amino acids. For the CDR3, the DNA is TGTGCCAGCAGTTTACAGGGTACAGAAGAGACCCAGTACTTC. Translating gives CASSLQGTEETQYF.

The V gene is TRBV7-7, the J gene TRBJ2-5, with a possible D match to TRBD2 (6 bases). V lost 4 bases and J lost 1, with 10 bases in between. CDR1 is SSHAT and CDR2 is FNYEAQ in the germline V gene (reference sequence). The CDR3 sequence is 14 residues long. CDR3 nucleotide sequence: TGTGCCAGCAGCTCCGGACTATCCCAAGAGACCCAGTACTTC. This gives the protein CASSSGLSQETQYF.

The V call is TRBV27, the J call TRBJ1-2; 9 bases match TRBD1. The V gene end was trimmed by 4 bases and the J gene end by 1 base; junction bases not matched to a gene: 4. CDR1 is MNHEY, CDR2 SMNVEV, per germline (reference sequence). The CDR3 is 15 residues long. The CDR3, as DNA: TGTGCCAGCAGTTCGGGGGACAGGGTTAACTATGGCTACACCTTC. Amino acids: CASSSGDRVNYGYTF.

CDR3: CSVEVWGQGLYGYTF. CDR3 in DNA: TGCAGCGTTGAAGTTTGGGGACAGGGGCTTTATGGCTACACCTTC. V usage is TRBV29-1 and J usage is TRBJ1-2; 10 nucleotides line up with TRBD1. Losses at the gene ends were 1 base for V and 5 bases for J; bases not matched to a gene: 7. This CDR3 spans 15 amino acids. The germline gives CDR1 SQVTM, CDR2 ANQGSEA.

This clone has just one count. In DNA, the CDR3 is TGTGCCAGCAGCTTAGGAGTGGCGAATACGCAGTATTTT. It specifies CASSLGVANTQYF. This chain uses TRBV13 with TRBJ2-3; D gene uncertain. V was cut by 0 bases and J by 7 bases, with 8 bases left in between. Germline lookup yields CDR1 PRHDT and CDR2 FYEKMQ (reference sequence). The CDR3 extends over 13 amino acids.